This T cell receptor beta chain comes out of a study of beta chain features in type 1 diabetes. Study results and caveats: Moderately but significantly shorter TCRB CDR3s were found in Type 1 diabetes patients in all four CD4+ subsets.

V lost 2 bases to trimming and J lost 3 bases, with 10 bases between them. Germline V CDR1 and CDR2: ENHRY, SYGVKD. The CDR3 is 15 residues long. This clone was recorded a few times. Its target is unknown. The entirety of the isolated RNA underwent reverse transcription, so expressed TCRB transcripts were sequenced. Profiled with immunoSEQ multiplex PCR; TCRdb holds only in-frame clones, not every one. The data contain 600,000 to 750,000 clones, around 12% of them singletons. The chain uses TRBV10-3 and TRBJ1-4; D not resolved. The sequenced sample consisted of naive CD4+ T cells from blood. The source of this sequence is a man aged 25 to 40 with type 1 diabetes. The CDR3 protein is CAISEEDGANEKLFF. Here the CDR3 DNA reads TGTGCCATCAGTGAGGAGGACGGCGCTAATGAAAAACTGTTTTTT.